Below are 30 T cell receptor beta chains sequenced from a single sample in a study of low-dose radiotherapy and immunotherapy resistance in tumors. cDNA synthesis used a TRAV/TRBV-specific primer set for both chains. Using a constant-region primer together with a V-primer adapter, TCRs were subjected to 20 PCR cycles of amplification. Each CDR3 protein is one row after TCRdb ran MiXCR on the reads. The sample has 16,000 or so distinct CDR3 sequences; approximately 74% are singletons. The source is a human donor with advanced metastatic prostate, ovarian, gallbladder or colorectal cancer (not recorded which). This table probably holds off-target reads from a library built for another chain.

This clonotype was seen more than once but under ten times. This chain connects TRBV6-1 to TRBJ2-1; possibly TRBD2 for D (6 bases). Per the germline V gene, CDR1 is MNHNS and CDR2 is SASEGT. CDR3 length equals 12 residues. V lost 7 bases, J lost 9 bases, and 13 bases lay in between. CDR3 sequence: CASKTGEGEQFF. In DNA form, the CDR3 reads TGTGCCAGCAAAACGGGGGAAGGTGAGCAGTTCTTC.

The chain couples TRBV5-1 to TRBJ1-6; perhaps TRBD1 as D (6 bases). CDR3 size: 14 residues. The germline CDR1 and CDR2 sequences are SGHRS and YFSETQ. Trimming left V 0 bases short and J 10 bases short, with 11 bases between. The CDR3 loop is CASSLDRVESPLHF. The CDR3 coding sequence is TGCGCCAGCAGCTTGGACAGGGTTGAGTCACCCCTCCACTTT.

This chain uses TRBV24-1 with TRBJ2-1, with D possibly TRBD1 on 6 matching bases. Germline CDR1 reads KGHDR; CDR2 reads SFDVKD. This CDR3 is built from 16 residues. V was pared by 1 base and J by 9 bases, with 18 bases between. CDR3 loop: CATSDFRQGQQGEQFF. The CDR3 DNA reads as TGTGCCACCAGTGATTTTCGGCAGGGGCAACAGGGTGAGCAGTTCTTC.

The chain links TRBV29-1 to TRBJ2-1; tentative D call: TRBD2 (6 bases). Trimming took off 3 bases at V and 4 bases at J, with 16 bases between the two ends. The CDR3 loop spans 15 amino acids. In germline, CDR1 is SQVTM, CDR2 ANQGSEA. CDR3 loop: CSVDTRGGLYNEQFF. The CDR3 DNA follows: TGCAGCGTTGACACGCGGGGCGGATTATACAATGAGCAGTTCTTC.

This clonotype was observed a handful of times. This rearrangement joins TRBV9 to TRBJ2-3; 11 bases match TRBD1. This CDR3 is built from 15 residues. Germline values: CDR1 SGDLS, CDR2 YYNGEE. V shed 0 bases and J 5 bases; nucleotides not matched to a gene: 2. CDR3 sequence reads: CASSVVDRGQDTQYF. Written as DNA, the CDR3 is TGTGCCAGCAGCGTAGTGGACAGGGGGCAAGATACGCAGTATTTT.

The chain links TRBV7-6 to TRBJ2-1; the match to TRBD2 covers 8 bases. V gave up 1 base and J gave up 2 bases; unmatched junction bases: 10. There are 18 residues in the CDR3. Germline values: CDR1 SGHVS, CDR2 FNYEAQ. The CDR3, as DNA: TGTGCCAGCAGCTTAGACCCTAGCGGGTTAACCGCCTACAATGAGCAGTTCTTC. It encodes CASSLDPSGLTAYNEQFF.

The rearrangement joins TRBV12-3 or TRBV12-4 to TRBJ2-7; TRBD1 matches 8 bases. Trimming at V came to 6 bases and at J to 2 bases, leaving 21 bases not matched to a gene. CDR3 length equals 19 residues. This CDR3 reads CASSPRVRTGSFRTYEQYF. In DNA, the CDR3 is TGTGCCAGCAGCCCCAGGGTGCGGACAGGGTCATTCCGGACCTACGAGCAGTACTTC.

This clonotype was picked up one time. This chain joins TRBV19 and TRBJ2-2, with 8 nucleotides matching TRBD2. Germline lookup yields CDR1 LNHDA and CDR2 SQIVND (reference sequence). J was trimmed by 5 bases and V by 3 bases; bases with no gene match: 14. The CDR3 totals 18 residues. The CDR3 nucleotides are TGTGCCAGTAGTATGGTCCCGGGAGGGCCCAAGAAAACCGGGGAGCTGTTTTTT. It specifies CASSMVPGGPKKTGELFF.

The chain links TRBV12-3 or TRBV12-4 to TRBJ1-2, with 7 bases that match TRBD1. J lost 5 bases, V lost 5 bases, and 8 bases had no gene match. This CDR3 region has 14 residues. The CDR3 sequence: CASSTLTGRYGYTF. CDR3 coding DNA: TGTGCCAGCAGTACCCTGACAGGGAGGTATGGCTACACCTTC.

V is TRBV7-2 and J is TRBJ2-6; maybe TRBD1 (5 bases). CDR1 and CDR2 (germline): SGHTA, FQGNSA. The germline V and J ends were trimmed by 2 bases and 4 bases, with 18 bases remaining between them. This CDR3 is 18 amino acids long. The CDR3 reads CASSLRAGRRVGANVLTF. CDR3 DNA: TGTGCCAGCAGCTTACGGGCAGGGCGCCGTGTCGGGGCCAACGTCCTGACTTTC.

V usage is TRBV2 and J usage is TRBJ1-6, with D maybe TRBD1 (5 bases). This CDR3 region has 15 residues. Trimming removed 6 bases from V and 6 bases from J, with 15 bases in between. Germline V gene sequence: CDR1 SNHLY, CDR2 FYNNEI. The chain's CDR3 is CASSRQIPPNSPLHF. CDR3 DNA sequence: TGTGCCAGCAGCCGACAGATCCCACCTAATTCACCCCTCCACTTT.

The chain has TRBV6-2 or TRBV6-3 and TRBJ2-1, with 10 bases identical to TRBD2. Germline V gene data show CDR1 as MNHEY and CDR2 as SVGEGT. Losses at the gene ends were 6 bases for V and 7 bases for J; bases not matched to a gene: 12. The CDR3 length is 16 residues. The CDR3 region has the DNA TGTGCCAGCAGCCTTGAGCGGGGGGGTCTTGGTAATGAGCAGTTCTTC. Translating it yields CASSLERGGLGNEQFF.

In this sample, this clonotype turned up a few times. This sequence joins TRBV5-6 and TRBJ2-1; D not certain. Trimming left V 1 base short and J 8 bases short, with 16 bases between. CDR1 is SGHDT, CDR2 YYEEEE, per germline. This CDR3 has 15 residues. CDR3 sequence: CASSLPGSQSYEQFF. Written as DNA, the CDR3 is TGTGCCAGCAGCTTGCCAGGCAGCCAGTCCTATGAGCAGTTCTTC.

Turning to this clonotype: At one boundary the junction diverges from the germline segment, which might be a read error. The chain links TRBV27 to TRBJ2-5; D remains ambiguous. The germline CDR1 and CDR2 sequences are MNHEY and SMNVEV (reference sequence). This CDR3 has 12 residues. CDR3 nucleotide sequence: TGTGCCACCAGTGCCCCCCCAGGGACCCAGTACTTC. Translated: CATSAPPGTQYF.

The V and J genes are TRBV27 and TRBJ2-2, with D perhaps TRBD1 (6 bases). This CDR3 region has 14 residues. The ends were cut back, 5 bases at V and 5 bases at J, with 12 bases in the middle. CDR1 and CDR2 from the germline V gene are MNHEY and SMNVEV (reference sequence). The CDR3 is CASSLGTKTGELFF. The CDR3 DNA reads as TGTGCCAGCAGTCTCGGGACAAAAACCGGGGAGCTGTTTTTT.

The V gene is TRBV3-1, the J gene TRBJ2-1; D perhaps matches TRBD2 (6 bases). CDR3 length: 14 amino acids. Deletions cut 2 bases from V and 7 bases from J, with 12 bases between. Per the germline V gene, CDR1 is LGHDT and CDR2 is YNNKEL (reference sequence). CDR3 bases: TGTGCCAGCAGCCAACTAGCGATGGGGAATGAGCAGTTCTTC. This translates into CASSQLAMGNEQFF.

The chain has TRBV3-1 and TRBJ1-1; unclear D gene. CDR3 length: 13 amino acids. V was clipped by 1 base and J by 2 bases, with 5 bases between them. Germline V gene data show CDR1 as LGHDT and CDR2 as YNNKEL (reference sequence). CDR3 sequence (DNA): TGTGCCAGCAGCCAAGTTCGAAACACTGAAGCTTTCTTT. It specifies CASSQVRNTEAFF.

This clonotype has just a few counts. The CDR3 bases are TGTGCCAGCAGCTTCCTTGCAACTAATGAAAAACTGTTTTTT. Amino acid sequence: CASSFLATNEKLFF. The chain combines TRBV5-5 with TRBJ1-4; D call uncertain. Per the germline V gene, CDR1 is SGHKS and CDR2 is YYEKEE (reference sequence). The CDR3 loop spans 14 amino acids. V was pared by 2 bases and J by 0 bases, with 5 bases between. Together with reference TRBV5-5 and TRBJ1-4, the CDR3 gives the full variable domain: DAGVTQSPTHLIKTRGQQVTLRCSPISGHKSVSWYQQVLGQGPQFIFQYYEKEERGRGNFPDRFSARQFPNYSSELNVNALLLGDSALYLCASSFLATNEKLFFGSGTQLSVL.

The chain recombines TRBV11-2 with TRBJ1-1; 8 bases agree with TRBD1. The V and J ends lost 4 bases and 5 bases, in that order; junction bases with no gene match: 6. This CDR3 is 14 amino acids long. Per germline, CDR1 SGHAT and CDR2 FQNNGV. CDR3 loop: CASSWGQARTEAFF. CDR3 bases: TGTGCCAGCAGCTGGGGACAGGCTCGGACTGAAGCTTTCTTT.

The CDR3 here is CASSRGVDYEQYF. In nucleotides, the CDR3 is TGTGCCAGCAGCCGGGGGGTAGACTACGAGCAGTACTTC. The genes are TRBV5-6 and TRBJ2-7; 7 nucleotides line up with TRBD2. Germline V gives CDR1 SGHDT, CDR2 YYEEEE. With 4 bases clipped from V and 3 bases from J, the junction kept 4 bases outside the gene matches. The CDR3 runs 13 residues. Complete variable domain (other parts from reference TRBV5-6 and TRBJ2-7): DAGVTQSPTHLIKTRGQQVTLRCSPKSGHDTVSWYQQALGQGPQFIFQYYEEEERQRGNFPDRFSGHQFPNYSSELNVNALLLGDSALYLCASSRGVDYEQYFGPGTRLTVT.

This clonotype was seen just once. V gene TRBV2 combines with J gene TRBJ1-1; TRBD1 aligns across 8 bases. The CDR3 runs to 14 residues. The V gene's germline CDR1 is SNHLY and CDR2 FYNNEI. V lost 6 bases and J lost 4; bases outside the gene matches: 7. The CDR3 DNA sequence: TGTGCCAGCAGAAAGGACAGGGCCTTCACTGAAGCTTTCTTT. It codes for CASRKDRAFTEAFF.

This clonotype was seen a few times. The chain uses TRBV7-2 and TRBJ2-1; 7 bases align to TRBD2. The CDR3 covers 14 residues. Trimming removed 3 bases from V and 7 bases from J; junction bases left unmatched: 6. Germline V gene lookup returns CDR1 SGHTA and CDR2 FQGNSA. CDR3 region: CASSLAGVKNEQFF. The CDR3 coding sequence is TGTGCCAGCAGCTTGGCGGGAGTTAAGAATGAGCAGTTCTTC.

CDR3: CASSFRESTSYEQYF. The DNA of the CDR3 is TGTGCCAGCAGCTTCAGGGAGAGCACTTCCTACGAGCAGTACTTC. J is TRBJ2-7 and V is TRBV13; D might be TRBD1 or TRBD2, each matching 5 bases. The germline gives CDR1 PRHDT, CDR2 FYEKMQ (reference sequence). The CDR3 has 15 residues. V shed 3 bases and J shed 1 base, with 13 bases lying between them.

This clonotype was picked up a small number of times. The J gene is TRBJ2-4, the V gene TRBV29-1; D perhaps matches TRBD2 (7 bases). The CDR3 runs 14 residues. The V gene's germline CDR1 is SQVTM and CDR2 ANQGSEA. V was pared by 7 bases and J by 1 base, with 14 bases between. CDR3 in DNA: TGCAGCGCCGAGGGGGGGTCGGCCAAAAACATTCAGTACTTC. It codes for CSAEGGSAKNIQYF.

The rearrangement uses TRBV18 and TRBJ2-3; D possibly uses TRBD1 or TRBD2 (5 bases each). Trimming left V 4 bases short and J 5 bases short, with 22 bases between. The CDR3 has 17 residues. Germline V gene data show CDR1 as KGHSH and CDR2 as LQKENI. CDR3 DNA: TGTGCCAGCTCACGATCAGGGACCCCAGGCTCCGAAGATACGCAGTATTTT. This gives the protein CASSRSGTPGSEDTQYF.

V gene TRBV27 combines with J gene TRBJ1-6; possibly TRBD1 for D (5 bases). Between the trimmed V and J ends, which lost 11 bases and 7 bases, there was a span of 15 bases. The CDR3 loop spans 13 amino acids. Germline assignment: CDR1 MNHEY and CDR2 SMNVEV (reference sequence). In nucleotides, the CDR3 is TGTGCCTTCGGAGGGGTGAGGAATTCACCCCTCCACTTT. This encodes CAFGGVRNSPLHF.

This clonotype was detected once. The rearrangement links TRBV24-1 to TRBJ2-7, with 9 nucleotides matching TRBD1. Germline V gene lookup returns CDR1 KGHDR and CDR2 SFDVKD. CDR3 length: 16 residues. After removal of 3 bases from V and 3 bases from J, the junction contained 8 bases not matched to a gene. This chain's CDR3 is CATSDKPGTGIYEQYF. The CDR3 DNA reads TGTGCCACCAGTGATAAACCCGGGACAGGGATCTACGAGCAGTACTTC.

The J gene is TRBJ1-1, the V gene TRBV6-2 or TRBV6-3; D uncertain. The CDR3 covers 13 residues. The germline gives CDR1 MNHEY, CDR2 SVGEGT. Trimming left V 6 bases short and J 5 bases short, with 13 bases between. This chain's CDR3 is CASRPSYGTEAFF. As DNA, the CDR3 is TGTGCCAGCAGGCCGTCTTACGGGACTGAAGCTTTCTTT.

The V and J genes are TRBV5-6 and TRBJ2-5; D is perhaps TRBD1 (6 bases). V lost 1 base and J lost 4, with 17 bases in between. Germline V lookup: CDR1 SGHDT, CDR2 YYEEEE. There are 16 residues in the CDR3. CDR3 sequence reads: CASSLSGDIPRETQYF. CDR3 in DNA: TGTGCCAGCAGCTTGAGTGGGGACATCCCTCGAGAGACCCAGTACTTC.

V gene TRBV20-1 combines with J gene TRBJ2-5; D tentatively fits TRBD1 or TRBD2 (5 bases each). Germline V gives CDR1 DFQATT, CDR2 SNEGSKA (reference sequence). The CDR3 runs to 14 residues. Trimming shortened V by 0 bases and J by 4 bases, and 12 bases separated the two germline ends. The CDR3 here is CSAREGARGETQYF. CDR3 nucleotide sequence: TGCAGTGCTAGAGAGGGAGCTAGGGGAGAGACCCAGTACTTC.